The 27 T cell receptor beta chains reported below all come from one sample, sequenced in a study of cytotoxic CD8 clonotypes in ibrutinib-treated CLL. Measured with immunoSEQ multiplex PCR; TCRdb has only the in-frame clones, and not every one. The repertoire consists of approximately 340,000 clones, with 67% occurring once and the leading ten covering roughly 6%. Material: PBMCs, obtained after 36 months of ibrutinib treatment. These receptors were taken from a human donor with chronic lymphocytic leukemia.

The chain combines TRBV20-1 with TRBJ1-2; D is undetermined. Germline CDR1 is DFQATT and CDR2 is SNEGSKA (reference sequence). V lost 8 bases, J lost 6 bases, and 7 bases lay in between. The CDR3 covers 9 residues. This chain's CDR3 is CSTINGYTF. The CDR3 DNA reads TGCAGTACAATAAATGGCTACACCTTC.

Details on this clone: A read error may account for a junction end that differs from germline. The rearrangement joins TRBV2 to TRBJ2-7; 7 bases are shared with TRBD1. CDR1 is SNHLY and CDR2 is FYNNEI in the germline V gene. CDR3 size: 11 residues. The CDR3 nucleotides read TGTGCCAGCAGTGAATGGGCGGACAGGCTTTTC. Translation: CASSEWADRLF. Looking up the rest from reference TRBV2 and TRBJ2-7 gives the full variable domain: EPEVTQTPSHQVTQMGQEVILRCVPISNHLYFYWYRQILGQKVEFLVSFYNNEISEKSEIFDDQFSVERPDGSNFTLKIRSTKLEDSAMYFCASSEWADRLFGPGTRLTVT.

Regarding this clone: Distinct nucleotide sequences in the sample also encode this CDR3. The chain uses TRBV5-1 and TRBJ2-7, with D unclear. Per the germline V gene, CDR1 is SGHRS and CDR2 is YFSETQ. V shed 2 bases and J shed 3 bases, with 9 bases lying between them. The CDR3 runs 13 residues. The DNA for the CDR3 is TGCGCCAGCAGCTTAGGACCACGCTACGAGCAGTACTTC. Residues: CASSLGPRYEQYF. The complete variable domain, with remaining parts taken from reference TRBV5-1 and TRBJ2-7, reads KAGVTQTPRYLIKTRGQQVTLSCSPISGHRSVSWYQQTPGQGLQFLFEYFSETQRNKGNFPGRFSGRQFSNSRSEMNVSTLELGDSALYLCASSLGPRYEQYFGPGTRLTVT.

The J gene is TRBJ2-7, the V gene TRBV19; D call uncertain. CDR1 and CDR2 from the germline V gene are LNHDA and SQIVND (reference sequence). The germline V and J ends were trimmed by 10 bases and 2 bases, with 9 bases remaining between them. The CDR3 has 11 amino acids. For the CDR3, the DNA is TGTGCCACTTCGGATACCTACGAGCAGTACTTC. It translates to CATSDTYEQYF.

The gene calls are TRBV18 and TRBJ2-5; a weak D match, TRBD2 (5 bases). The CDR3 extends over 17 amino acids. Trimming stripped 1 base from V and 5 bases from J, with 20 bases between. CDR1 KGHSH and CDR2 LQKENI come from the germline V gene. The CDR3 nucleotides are TGTGCCAGCTCACCACGGTTTGACTATCCCGCGGGCGAGACCCAGTACTTC. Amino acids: CASSPRFDYPAGETQYF.

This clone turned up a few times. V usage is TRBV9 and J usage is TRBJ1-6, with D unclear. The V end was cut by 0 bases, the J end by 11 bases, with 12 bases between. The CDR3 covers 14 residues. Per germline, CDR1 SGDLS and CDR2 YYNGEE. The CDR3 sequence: CASSVAGRSPPLHF. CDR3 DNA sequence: TGTGCCAGCAGCGTAGCGGGCAGGTCCCCACCCCTCCACTTT.

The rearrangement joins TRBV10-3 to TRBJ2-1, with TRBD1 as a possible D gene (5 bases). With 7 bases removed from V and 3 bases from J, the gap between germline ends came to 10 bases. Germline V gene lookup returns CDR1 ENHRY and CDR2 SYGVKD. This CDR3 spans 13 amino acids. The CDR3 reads CAINEGHYNEQFF. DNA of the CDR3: TGTGCCATCAACGAAGGACACTACAATGAGCAGTTCTTC.

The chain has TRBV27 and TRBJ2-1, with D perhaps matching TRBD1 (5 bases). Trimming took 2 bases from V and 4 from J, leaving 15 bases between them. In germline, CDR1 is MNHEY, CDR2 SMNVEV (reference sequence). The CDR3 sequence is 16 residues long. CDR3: CASSLRTSSLYNEQFF. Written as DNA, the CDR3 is TGTGCCAGCAGTTTACGGACATCCTCGCTATACAATGAGCAGTTCTTC.

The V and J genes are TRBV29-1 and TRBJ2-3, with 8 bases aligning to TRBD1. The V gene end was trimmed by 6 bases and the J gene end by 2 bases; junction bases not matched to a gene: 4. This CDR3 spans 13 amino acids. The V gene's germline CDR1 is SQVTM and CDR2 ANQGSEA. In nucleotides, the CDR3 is TGCAGCGTAGACAGGGGTCCCACAGATACGCAGTATTTT. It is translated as CSVDRGPTDTQYF.

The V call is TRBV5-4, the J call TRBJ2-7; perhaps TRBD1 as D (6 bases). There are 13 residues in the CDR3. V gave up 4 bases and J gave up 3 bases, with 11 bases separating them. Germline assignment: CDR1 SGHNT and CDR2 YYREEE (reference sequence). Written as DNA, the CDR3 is TGTGCCAGCAGCCGAGGACAGCTCTACGAGCAGTACTTC. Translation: CASSRGQLYEQYF.

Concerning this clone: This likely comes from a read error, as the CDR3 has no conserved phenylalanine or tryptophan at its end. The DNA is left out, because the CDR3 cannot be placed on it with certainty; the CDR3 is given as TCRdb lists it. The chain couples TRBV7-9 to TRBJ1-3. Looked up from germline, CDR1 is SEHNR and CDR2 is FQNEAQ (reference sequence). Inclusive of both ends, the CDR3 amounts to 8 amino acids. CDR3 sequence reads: CASSSTLR.

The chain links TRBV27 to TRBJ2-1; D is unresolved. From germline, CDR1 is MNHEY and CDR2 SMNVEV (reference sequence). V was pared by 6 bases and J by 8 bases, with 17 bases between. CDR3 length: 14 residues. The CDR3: CASSRTPPWDEQFF. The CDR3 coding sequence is TGTGCCAGCAGCCGGACCCCCCCGTGGGATGAGCAGTTCTTC.

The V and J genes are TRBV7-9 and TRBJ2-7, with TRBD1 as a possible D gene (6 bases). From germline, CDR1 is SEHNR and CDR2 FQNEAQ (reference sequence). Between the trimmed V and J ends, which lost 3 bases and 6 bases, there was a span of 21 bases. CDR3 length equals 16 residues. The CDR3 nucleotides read TGTGCCAGCAGCTTGGGGGTGGGAACAGGGACCGGCGAGCAGTACTTC. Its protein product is CASSLGVGTGTGEQYF.

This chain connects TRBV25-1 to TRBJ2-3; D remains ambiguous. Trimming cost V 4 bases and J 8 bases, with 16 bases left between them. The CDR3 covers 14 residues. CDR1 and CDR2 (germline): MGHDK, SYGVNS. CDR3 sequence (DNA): TGTGCCAGCAGTGGCCTAGGAAACTCGGGTACGCAGTATTTT. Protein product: CASSGLGNSGTQYF.

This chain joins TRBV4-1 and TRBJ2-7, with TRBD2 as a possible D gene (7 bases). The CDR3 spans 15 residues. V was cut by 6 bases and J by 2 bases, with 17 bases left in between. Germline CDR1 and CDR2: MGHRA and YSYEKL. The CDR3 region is CASRLRGALTYEQYF. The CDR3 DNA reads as TGCGCCAGCAGACTACGGGGGGCCCTAACCTACGAGCAGTACTTC.

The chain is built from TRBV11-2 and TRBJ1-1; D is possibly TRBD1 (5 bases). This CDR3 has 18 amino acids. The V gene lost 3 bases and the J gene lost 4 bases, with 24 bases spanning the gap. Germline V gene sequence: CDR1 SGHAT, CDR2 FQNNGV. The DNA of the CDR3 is TGTGCCAGCAGCTTCCTCCCCCCGCGGGGCGGGAGGGCCACTGAAGCTTTCTTT. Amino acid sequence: CASSFLPPRGGRATEAFF. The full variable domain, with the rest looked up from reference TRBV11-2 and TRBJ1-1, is EAGVAQSPRYKIIEKRQSVAFWCNPISGHATLYWYQQILGQGPKLLIQFQNNGVVDDSQLPKDRFSAERLKGVDSTLKIQPAKLEDSAVYLCASSFLPPRGGRATEAFFGQGTRLTVV.

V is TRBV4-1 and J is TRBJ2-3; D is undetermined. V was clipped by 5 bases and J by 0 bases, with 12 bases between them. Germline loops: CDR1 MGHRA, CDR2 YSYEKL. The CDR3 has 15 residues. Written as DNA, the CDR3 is TGCGCCAGCAGCTCTCGAAGAGAGAGCACAGATACGCAGTATTTT. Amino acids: CASSSRRESTDTQYF.

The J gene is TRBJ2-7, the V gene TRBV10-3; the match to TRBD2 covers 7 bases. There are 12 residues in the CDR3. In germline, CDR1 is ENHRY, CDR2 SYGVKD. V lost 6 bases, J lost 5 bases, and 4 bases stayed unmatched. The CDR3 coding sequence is TGTGCCATCAGCGGACTAGTCCACGAGCAGTACTTC. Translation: CAISGLVHEQYF.

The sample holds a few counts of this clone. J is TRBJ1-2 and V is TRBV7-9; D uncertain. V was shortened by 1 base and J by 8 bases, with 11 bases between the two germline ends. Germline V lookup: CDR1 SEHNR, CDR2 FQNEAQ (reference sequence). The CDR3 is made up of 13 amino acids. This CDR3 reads CASSLEGSGGYTF. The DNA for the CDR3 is TGTGCCAGCAGCTTAGAGGGCTCGGGAGGCTACACCTTC. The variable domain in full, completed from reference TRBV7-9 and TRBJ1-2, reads DTGVSQNPRHKITKRGQNVTFRCDPISEHNRLYWYRQTLGQGPEFLTYFQNEAQLEKSRLLSDRFSAERPKGSFSTLEIQRTEQGDSAMYLCASSLEGSGGYTFGSGTRLTVV.

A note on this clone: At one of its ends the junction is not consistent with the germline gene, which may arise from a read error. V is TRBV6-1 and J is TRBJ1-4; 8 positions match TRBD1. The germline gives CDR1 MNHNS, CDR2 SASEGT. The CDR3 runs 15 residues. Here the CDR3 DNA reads TGTGCCAGCAGCGAAGGACAGGGCCCATCGGAAAAACTGTTTTTT. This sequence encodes CASSEGQGPSEKLFF.

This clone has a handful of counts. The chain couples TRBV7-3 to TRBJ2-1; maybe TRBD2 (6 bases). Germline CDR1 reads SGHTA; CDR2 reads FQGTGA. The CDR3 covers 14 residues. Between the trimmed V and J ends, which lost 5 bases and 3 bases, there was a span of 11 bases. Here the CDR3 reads CASSLSGGYNEQFF. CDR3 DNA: TGTGCCAGCAGCCTGTCCGGGGGCTACAATGAGCAGTTCTTC. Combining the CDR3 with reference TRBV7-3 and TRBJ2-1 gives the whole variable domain GAGVSQTPSNKVTEKGKYVELRCDPISGHTALYWYRQSLGQGPEFLIYFQGTGAADDSGLPNDRFFAVRPEGSVSTLKIQRTERGDSAVYLCASSLSGGYNEQFFGPGTRLTVL.

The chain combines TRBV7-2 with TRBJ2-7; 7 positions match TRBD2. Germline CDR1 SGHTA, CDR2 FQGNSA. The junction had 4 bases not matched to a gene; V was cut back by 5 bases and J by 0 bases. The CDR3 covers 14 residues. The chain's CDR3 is CASSPGLVSYEQYF. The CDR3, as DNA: TGTGCCAGCAGCCCCGGACTAGTCTCCTACGAGCAGTACTTC.

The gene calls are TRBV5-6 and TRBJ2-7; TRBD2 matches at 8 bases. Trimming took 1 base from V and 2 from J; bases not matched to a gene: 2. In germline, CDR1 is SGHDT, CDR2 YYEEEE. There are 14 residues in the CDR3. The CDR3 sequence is CASSLTGGPYEQYF. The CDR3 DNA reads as TGTGCCAGCAGCTTGACGGGAGGGCCCTACGAGCAGTACTTC.

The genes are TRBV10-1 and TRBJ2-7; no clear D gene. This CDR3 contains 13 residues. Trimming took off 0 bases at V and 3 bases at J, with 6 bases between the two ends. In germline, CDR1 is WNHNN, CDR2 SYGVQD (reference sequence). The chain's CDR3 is CASSESSRYEQYF. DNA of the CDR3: TGCGCCAGCAGTGAGTCGAGTCGCTACGAGCAGTACTTC.

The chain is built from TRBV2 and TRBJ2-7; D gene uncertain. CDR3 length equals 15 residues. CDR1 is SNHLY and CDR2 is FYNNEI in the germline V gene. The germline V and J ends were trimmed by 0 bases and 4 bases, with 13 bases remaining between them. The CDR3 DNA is TGTGCCAGCAGTGAAGCGCGATCGGTCAAGTACGAGCAGTACTTC. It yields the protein CASSEARSVKYEQYF.

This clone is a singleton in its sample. CDR3 sequence reads: CASSSGRGRGEQYF. The CDR3 nucleotides read TGTGCCAGCAGCTCAGGCCGGGGGCGAGGTGAGCAGTACTTC. The chain links TRBV7-3 to TRBJ2-7; tentatively, D is TRBD1 or TRBD2 (6 bases each). CDR1 and CDR2 (germline): SGHTA, FQGTGA. The CDR3 consists of 14 residues. Trimming shortened V by 4 bases and J by 7 bases, and 17 bases separated the two germline ends. Supplemented by reference TRBV7-3 and TRBJ2-7, the full variable domain reads GAGVSQTPSNKVTEKGKYVELRCDPISGHTALYWYRQSLGQGPEFLIYFQGTGAADDSGLPNDRFFAVRPEGSVSTLKIQRTERGDSAVYLCASSSGRGRGEQYFGPGTRLTVT.

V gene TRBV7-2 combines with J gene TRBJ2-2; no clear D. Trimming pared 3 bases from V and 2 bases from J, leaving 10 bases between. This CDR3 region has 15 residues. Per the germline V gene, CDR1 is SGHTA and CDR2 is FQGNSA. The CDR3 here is CASSFGALNTGELFF. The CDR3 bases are TGTGCCAGCAGCTTTGGAGCGCTAAACACCGGGGAGCTGTTTTTT. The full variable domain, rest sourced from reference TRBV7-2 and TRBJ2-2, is GAGVSQSPSNKVTEKGKDVELRCDPISGHTALYWYRQSLGQGLEFLIYFQGNSAPDKSGLPSDRFSAERTGGSVSTLTIQRTQQEDSAVYLCASSFGALNTGELFFGEGSRLTVL.